The entry below gives a single T cell receptor (beta chain) sequence along with its context. The antigen remains undetermined. This sample is drawn from a study of PD-1 blockade in mismatch repair-deficient tumors. The study's findings and limits: Tumor-resident clones, often absent from pretreatment blood, expanded after pembrolizumab and then contracted.

The time point denotes: identical roughly 10-day culture without peptide (control). Mismatch repair deficiency was confirmed in all patients, by PCR or immunohistochemistry. Method: immunoSEQ multiplex PCR; TCRdb's copy keeps in-frame clones and lacks some. The sample has over 13,000 clones, 80% to 90% seen once. Germline loops: CDR1 MDHEN, CDR2 SYDVKM. Trimming pared 3 bases from V and 5 bases from J, leaving 23 bases between. The CDR3 sequence is 17 residues long. The receptor was derived from an adult with mismatch repair-deficient cancer. This specimen was cells cultured in vitro, taken from a patient treated with pembrolizumab. The rearrangement links TRBV28 to TRBJ2-7; a possible D gene is TRBD2 (7 bases). CDR3 sequence (DNA): TGTGCCAGCAGTTTTCAACAGGAGGGGGGAGGGCCCCACGAGCAGTACTTC. This encodes CASSFQQEGGGPHEQYF. Full variable domain (outside the CDR3, taken from reference TRBV28 and TRBJ2-7): DVKVTQSSRYLVKRTGEKVFLECVQDMDHENMFWYRQDPGLGLRLIYFSYDVKMKEKGDIPEGYSVSREKKERFSLILESASTNQTSMYLCASSFQQEGGGPHEQYFGPGTRLTVT.